This entry features one TCR beta chain sequence. The antigen remains undetermined. Method: immunoSEQ multiplex PCR; TCRdb's copy keeps in-frame clones and lacks some. This table holds approximately 300,000 clones, around four fifths found once. The data belong to a study of cytotoxic CD8 clonotypes in ibrutinib-treated CLL. Overall study: Response samples came after a median about 12 months of treatment, range 6 to 36.

Genomic DNA for TCR beta libraries, roughly 2 micrograms, came from cryopreserved PBMCs. Germline V lookup: CDR1 SGHRS, CDR2 YFSETQ. CDR3 length equals 13 residues. V was clipped by 1 base and J by 7 bases, with 12 bases between them. The study's findings and limits: Clonality grew at ibrutinib response; at progression, it decreased back toward baseline.

The clonotype originates from a human donor with chronic lymphocytic leukemia. The chain is built from TRBV5-1 and TRBJ2-7; perhaps TRBD2 as D (5 bases). The sequences come from PBMCs, collected before ibrutinib treatment. The CDR3 DNA follows: TGCGCCAGCAGCTTGATGTCCCCGGGGGAGCAGTACTTC. Its protein is CASSLMSPGEQYF.